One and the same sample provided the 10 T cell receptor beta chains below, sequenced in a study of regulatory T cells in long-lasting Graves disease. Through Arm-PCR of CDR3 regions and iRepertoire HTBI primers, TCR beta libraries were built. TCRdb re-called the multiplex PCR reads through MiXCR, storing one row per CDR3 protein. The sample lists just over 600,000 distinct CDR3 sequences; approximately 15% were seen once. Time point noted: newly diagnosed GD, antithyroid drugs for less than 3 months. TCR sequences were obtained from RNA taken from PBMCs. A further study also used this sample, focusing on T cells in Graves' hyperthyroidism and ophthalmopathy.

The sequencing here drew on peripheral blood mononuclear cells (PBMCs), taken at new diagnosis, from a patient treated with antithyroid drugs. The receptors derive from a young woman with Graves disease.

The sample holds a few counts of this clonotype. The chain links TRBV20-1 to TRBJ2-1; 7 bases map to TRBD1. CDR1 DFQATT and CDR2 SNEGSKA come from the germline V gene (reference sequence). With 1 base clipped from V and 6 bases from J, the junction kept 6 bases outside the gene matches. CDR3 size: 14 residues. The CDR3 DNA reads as TGCAGTGCTAGAGCCCCGACAGGGATCAATGAGCAGTTCTTC. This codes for CSARAPTGINEQFF.

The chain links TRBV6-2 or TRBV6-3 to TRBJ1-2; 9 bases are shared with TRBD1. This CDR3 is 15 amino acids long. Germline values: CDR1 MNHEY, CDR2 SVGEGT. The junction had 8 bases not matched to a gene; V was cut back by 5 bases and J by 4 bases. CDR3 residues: CASSPGTGRVYGYTF. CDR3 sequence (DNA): TGTGCCAGCAGTCCCGGGACAGGGAGGGTCTATGGCTACACCTTC.

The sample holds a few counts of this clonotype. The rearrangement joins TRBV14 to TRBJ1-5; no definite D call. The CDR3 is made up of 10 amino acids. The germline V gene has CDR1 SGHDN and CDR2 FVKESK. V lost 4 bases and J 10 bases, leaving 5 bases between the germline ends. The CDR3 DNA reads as TGTGCCAGCAGCCTCGGACCCCAGCATTTT. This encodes CASSLGPQHF.

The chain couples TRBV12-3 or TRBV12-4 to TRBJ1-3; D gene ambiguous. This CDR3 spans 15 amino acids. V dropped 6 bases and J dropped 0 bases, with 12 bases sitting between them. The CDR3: CASSSPGPSGNTIYF. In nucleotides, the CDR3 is TGTGCCAGCAGCTCACCGGGCCCCTCTGGAAACACCATATATTTT.

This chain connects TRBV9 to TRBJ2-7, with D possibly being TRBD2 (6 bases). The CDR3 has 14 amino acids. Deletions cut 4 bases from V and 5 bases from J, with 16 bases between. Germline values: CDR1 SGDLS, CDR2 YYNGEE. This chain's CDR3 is CASSPGRGGDEQYF. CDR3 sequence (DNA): TGTGCCAGCAGCCCGGGAAGGGGCGGGGACGAGCAGTACTTC.

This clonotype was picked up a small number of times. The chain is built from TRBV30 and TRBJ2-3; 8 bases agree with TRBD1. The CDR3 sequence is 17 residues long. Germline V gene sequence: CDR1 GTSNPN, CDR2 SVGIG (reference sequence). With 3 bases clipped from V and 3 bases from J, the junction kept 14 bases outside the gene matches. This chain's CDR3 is CAWSGRPRGLATDTQYF. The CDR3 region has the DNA TGTGCCTGGAGCGGCCGCCCCAGGGGGCTGGCGACAGATACGCAGTATTTT. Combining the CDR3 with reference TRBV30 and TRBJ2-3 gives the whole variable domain SQTIHQWPATLVQPVGSPLSLECTVEGTSNPNLYWYRQAAGRGLQLLFYSVGIGQISSEVPQNLSASRPQDRQFILSSKKLLLSDSGFYLCAWSGRPRGLATDTQYFGPGTRLTVL.

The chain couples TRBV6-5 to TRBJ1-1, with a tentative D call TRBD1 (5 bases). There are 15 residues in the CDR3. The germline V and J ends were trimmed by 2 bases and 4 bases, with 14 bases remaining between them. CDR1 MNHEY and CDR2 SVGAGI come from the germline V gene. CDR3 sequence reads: CASSYLEGLATEAFF. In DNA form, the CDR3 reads TGTGCCAGCAGTTACCTGGAGGGGTTGGCCACTGAAGCTTTCTTT.

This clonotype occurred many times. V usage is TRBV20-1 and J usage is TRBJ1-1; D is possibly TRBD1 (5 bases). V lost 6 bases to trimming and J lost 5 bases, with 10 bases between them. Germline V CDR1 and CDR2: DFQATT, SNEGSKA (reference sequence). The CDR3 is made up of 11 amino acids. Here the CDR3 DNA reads TGCAGTGCCGCAGGGTTGACTGAAGCTTTCTTT. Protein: CSAAGLTEAFF.

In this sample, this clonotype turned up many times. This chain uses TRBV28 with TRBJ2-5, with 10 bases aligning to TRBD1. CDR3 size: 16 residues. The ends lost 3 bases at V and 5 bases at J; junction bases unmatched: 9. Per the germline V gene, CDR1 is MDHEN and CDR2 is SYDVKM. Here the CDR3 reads CASSFSGTGAQETQYF. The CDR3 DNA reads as TGTGCCAGCAGTTTCTCTGGGACAGGGGCTCAGGAGACCCAGTACTTC.

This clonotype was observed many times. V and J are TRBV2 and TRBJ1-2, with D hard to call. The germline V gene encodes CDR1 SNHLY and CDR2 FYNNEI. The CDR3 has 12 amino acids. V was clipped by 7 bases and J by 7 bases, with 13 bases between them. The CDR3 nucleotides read TGTGCCAGCAATTGGCAAGGGAGTGGCTACACCTTC. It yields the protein CASNWQGSGYTF.